Shown below are 22 T cell receptor beta chains from a single sample sequenced in a study of metastatic and nonmetastatic thyroid tumors. No patient had received any treatment before thyroid surgery. With MiXCR, TCRdb reprocessed the PCR reads. The sample records 35,000 to 50,000 clones, 12% being singletons. Sequencing was done on a sample of blood. Source of these receptors: a male donor with papillary thyroid cancer or a benign thyroid nodule (not recorded which). Some clones in this sample may be carry-over from other donors' samples.

This clone has just a few counts. The junction differs from germline at one of its ends, possibly a read error. The chain uses TRBV15 and TRBJ2-7; D is unclear. Germline V lookup: CDR1 LNHNV, CDR2 YYDKDF (reference sequence). The length of the CDR3 is 13 residues. The CDR3 DNA is TGTGCCACCAGTAGAGTCCAATATTACGAGCAGTACTTC. Its translation is CATSRVQYYEQYF.

The chain employs TRBV25-1 and TRBJ2-3, with TRBD2 identical over 7 bases. Germline V gene data show CDR1 as MGHDK and CDR2 as SYGVNS. CDR3 size: 19 residues. V was pared by 3 bases and J by 1 base, with 16 bases of the junction left unmatched. The CDR3, as DNA: TGTGCCAGCAGTGACCGCCTCAAGGGCGGGAGCGGCGGCACAGATACGCAGTATTTT. Translating it yields CASSDRLKGGSGGTDTQYF.

This clone was seen many times. The gene calls are TRBV7-2 and TRBJ2-1; D gene ambiguous. CDR3 length equals 12 residues. Germline assignment: CDR1 SGHTA and CDR2 FQGNSA. V dropped 4 bases and J dropped 5 bases, with 6 bases sitting between them. CDR3 DNA sequence: TGTGCCAGCAGCTCCCCCCACAATGAGCAGTTCTTC. Protein sequence: CASSSPHNEQFF. Variable domain in full (rest from reference TRBV7-2 and TRBJ2-1): GAGVSQSPSNKVTEKGKDVELRCDPISGHTALYWYRQSLGQGLEFLIYFQGNSAPDKSGLPSDRFSAERTGGSVSTLTIQRTQQEDSAVYLCASSSPHNEQFFGPGTRLTVL.

This clone appeared many times. The sample carries other DNA sequences with the same CDR3. This chain uses TRBV20-1 with TRBJ1-1, with D unresolved. V was shortened by 4 bases and J by 0 bases, with 6 bases between the two germline ends. CDR1 DFQATT and CDR2 SNEGSKA come from the germline V gene (reference sequence). The CDR3 extends over 12 amino acids. CDR3 sequence: CSATDMNTEAFF. The CDR3 DNA is TGCAGTGCTACCGACATGAACACTGAAGCTTTCTTT.

This clone appeared a few times. The chain has TRBV30 and TRBJ2-3; a possible D gene is TRBD2 (7 bases). The V gene lost 7 bases and the J gene lost 2 bases, with 16 bases spanning the gap. Germline assignment: CDR1 GTSNPN and CDR2 SVGIG (reference sequence). The CDR3 sequence is 14 residues long. The CDR3 spells CASKRGAYTDTQYF. CDR3 bases: TGTGCCTCCAAACGGGGGGCTTACACAGATACGCAGTATTTT.

This clone has ten or more counts. The chain has TRBV28 and TRBJ2-7, with D possibly matching TRBD2 (5 bases). Germline V CDR1 and CDR2: MDHEN, SYDVKM. V was trimmed by 4 bases and J by 2 bases, leaving 15 bases between them. This CDR3 region has 15 residues. The CDR3 DNA is TGTGCCAGCAGTTCCATAGGAGGTTCTACCTACGAGCAGTACTTC. Its translation is CASSSIGGSTYEQYF.

In its sample, this clone was seen many times. Other DNA sequences in the sample encode the same CDR3. The chain joins TRBV11-2 to TRBJ1-1, with TRBD1 as a possible D gene (5 bases). The CDR3 spans 13 residues. The germline V gene encodes CDR1 SGHAT and CDR2 FQNNGV. V dropped 2 bases and J dropped 3 bases, with 7 bases sitting between them. CDR3 region: CASSLMGDTEAFF. The CDR3 region has the DNA TGTGCCAGCAGCTTAATGGGGGACACTGAAGCTTTCTTT.

This clone was seen at least ten times. The chain uses TRBV27 and TRBJ1-1; D gene ambiguous. Trimming stripped 1 base from V and 4 bases from J, with 7 bases between. The CDR3 extends over 13 amino acids. Germline lookup yields CDR1 MNHEY and CDR2 SMNVEV (reference sequence). Here the CDR3 DNA reads TGTGCCAGCAGTTTATGGGCAAGCACTGAAGCTTTCTTT. This sequence encodes CASSLWASTEAFF.

This clone is medium-sized in the sample. The sample contains more than one DNA sequence encoding this CDR3. The rearrangement links TRBV6-1 to TRBJ1-2; TRBD1 matches 8 bases. Germline values: CDR1 MNHNS, CDR2 SASEGT. The CDR3 is made up of 14 amino acids. J was trimmed by 4 bases and V by 4 bases; bases with no gene match: 5. The CDR3 region has the DNA TGTGCCAGCAGTGCCCCAGGGGGCGGCTATGGCTACACCTTC. It translates to CASSAPGGGYGYTF.

V and J are TRBV4-2 and TRBJ1-5, with D maybe TRBD1 (6 bases). CDR3 length: 15 residues. Trimming pared 2 bases from V and 4 bases from J, leaving 12 bases between. Germline CDR1 LGHNA, CDR2 YNFKEQ. CDR3 nucleotides: TGTGCCAGCAGCCAATTCAGGGGTCCGAATCAGCCCCAGCATTTT. It translates to CASSQFRGPNQPQHF.

This clone was picked up many times. This chain connects TRBV25-1 to TRBJ1-1, with D possibly TRBD1 on 5 matching bases. CDR3 length equals 15 residues. Germline V gene data show CDR1 as MGHDK and CDR2 as SYGVNS. Trimming left V 4 bases short and J 10 bases short, with 22 bases between. CDR3 protein: CASSVSWDGQQGAFF. The CDR3 nucleotides are TGTGCCAGCAGTGTTTCTTGGGACGGCCAACAAGGAGCTTTCTTT.

In this sample, this clone turned up many times. The gene calls are TRBV20-1 and TRBJ1-1; D not resolved. The length of the CDR3 is 14 residues. Germline V gene lookup returns CDR1 DFQATT and CDR2 SNEGSKA (reference sequence). V lost 0 bases and J 10 bases, leaving 18 bases between the germline ends. The CDR3 reads CSARDARRGTAAFF. For the CDR3, the DNA is TGCAGTGCTAGAGATGCCCGACGAGGAACGGCAGCTTTCTTT.

At least ten counts were recorded for this clone. The same CDR3 also results from other DNA sequences found in this sample. The chain couples TRBV19 to TRBJ1-1; unclear D gene. Germline CDR1 reads LNHDA; CDR2 reads SQIVND (reference sequence). The CDR3 totals 13 residues. V lost 2 bases to trimming and J lost 5 bases, with 9 bases between them. The CDR3 loop is CASSITVTTEAFF. The CDR3 nucleotides are TGTGCCAGTAGTATAACAGTCACGACTGAAGCTTTCTTT. The entire variable domain, with the rest obtained from reference TRBV19 and TRBJ1-1, is as follows: DGGITQSPKYLFRKEGQNVTLSCEQNLNHDAMYWYRQDPGQGLRLIYYSQIVNDFQKGDIAEGYSVSREKKESFPLTVTSAQKNPTAFYLCASSITVTTEAFFGQGTRLTVV.

A note on this clone: A much bigger clone sits one base away, suggesting this may be a read error. The chain carries TRBV19 and TRBJ2-1; 9 bases align to TRBD2. The J segment lost 6 bases and the V segment lost 7 bases, leaving 10 bases of the junction unmatched. There are 15 residues in the CDR3. Germline V gene sequence: CDR1 LNHDA, CDR2 SQIVND (reference sequence). CDR3 coding DNA: TGTGCCAGTATTGGACTTAGCGGGAGTGTCAATGAGCAGTTCTTC. Translating gives CASIGLSGSVNEQFF.

By sample share, this clone is medium-sized (0.01 to 0.1%). The rearrangement uses TRBV6-1 and TRBJ2-1, with a tentative D call TRBD1 (5 bases). V lost 10 bases and J lost 5, with 15 bases in between. CDR3 size: 13 residues. From germline, CDR1 is MNHNS and CDR2 SASEGT. The CDR3 here is CATSPGYNNEQFF. CDR3 DNA sequence: TGTGCCACTTCCCCAGGGTATAACAATGAGCAGTTCTTC.

This clone showed up many times. The genes are TRBV6-2 or TRBV6-3 and TRBJ1-5; 8 nucleotides line up with TRBD1. V gave up 6 bases and J gave up 6 bases; unmatched junction bases: 13. The CDR3 is 16 amino acids. The V gene's germline CDR1 is MNHEY and CDR2 SVGEGT. The chain's CDR3 is CASSYPPDRVSQPQHF. The DNA for the CDR3 is TGTGCCAGCAGCTACCCCCCGGACAGGGTTTCTCAGCCCCAGCATTTT.

This clone was observed many times. In DNA form, the CDR3 reads TGCAGTGCTAGCCCCCCCAGCGGGAGACACCCCTCCGAGCAGTACTTC. This encodes CSASPPSGRHPSEQYF. The J gene is TRBJ2-7, the V gene TRBV20-1; TRBD2 matches 8 bases. Germline CDR1 is DFQATT and CDR2 is SNEGSKA (reference sequence). This CDR3 has 16 amino acids. Losses at the gene ends were 3 bases for V and 6 bases for J; bases not matched to a gene: 16.

This clone was recorded a few times. This chain connects TRBV18 to TRBJ1-1; 12 bases align to TRBD1. The length of the CDR3 is 16 residues. CDR1 is KGHSH and CDR2 is LQKENI in the germline V gene. V dropped 6 bases and J dropped 4; count of bases not matched to a gene: 9. The CDR3 nucleotides read TGTGCCAGCTCGGGACAGGGGGCGCGAGTGGGCACTGAAGCTTTCTTT. Translation gives CASSGQGARVGTEAFF.

This clone was recorded many times. The rearrangement uses TRBV4-1 and TRBJ2-1; D possibly uses TRBD1 or TRBD2 (5 bases each). CDR1 MGHRA and CDR2 YSYEKL come from the germline V gene. The V end lost 6 bases, the J end lost 6 bases, and 12 bases lay between the germline ends. The CDR3 is made up of 13 amino acids. This CDR3 is CASSTGAINEQFF. The CDR3 coding sequence is TGCGCCAGCAGTACCGGGGCCATCAATGAGCAGTTCTTC.

This clone was recorded a few times. This chain uses TRBV27 with TRBJ1-6, with D possibly TRBD1 on 5 matching bases. The CDR3 length is 14 residues. Per germline, CDR1 MNHEY and CDR2 SMNVEV (reference sequence). Trimming left V 6 bases short and J 5 bases short, with 11 bases between. DNA for the CDR3: TGTGCCAGCAGCAGGACAATTAATAATTCACCCCTCCACTTT. This encodes CASSRTINNSPLHF.

This clone has a count of ten or more. This sequence joins TRBV2 and TRBJ1-4; D gene unclear. Germline CDR1 reads SNHLY; CDR2 reads FYNNEI. V shed 6 bases and J shed 7 bases, with 15 bases lying between them. The CDR3 totals 14 residues. The CDR3 nucleotides are TGTGCCAGCAGCCCAGTACCGGCCATTGAAAAACTGTTTTTT. It encodes CASSPVPAIEKLFF.

The table lists this clone with many counts. The J gene is TRBJ1-2, the V gene TRBV5-1; D unresolved. The V end lost 0 bases, the J end lost 8 bases, and 8 bases lay between the germline ends. Germline CDR1 SGHRS, CDR2 YFSETQ. There are 12 residues in the CDR3. CDR3 amino acids: CASSLGDWGYTF. The CDR3 DNA is TGCGCCAGCAGCTTGGGGGATTGGGGCTACACCTTC.